These T cell receptor beta chains were read from a single sample in a study of T cell changes during pregnancy in multiple sclerosis. Some clones are missing from TCRdb's copy, which holds only in-frame ones; the method was immunoSEQ multiplex PCR. The data contain 98,000 or so clones, under 95% of them singletons. The starting material was peripheral blood, obtained after pregnancy. Receptors originate from a female donor with multiple sclerosis, enrolled in a pregnancy study. Both conserved end residues are part of each CDR3. The order of the fields is clone size, D gene, V gene, CDR3 length, J gene, CDR3 protein, CDR3 DNA. A D gene is named only where the DNA matches it firmly. The listing skips clone size in some rows; elsewhere it reads once, few, many or a size class.

clone_size: .
d_call: TRBD1
v_call: TRBV10-2
cdr3_length: 15
j_call: TRBJ1-1
cdr3_aa: CASSRVQGRNTEAFF
cdr3_nt: TGCGCCAGCAGCCGAGTACAGGGGAGGAACACTGAAGCTTTCTTT

clone_size: .
d_call: TRBD1
v_call: TRBV6-1
cdr3_length: 14
j_call: TRBJ1-1
cdr3_aa: CASSGDRVNTEAFF
cdr3_nt: TGTGCCAGCAGTGGAGACAGGGTGAACACTGAAGCTTTCTTT

clone_size: .
d_call: .
v_call: TRBV4-1
cdr3_length: 15
j_call: TRBJ1-1
cdr3_aa: CASSQFDSLNTEAFF
cdr3_nt: TGCGCCAGCAGCCAATTTGACAGCTTGAACACTGAAGCTTTCTTT

clone_size: .
d_call: TRBD1
v_call: TRBV27
cdr3_length: 12
j_call: TRBJ1-1
cdr3_aa: CASSGQGSEAFF
cdr3_nt: TGTGCCAGCAGTGGACAGGGTTCTGAAGCTTTCTTT

clone_size: .
d_call: TRBD1
v_call: TRBV2
cdr3_length: 14
j_call: TRBJ1-5
cdr3_aa: CASSNRGVNQPQHF
cdr3_nt: TGTGCCAGCAGTAACAGGGGAGTCAATCAGCCCCAGCATTTT

clone_size: .
d_call: .
v_call: TRBV5-1
cdr3_length: 14
j_call: TRBJ1-1
cdr3_aa: CASSSSRRNTEAFF
cdr3_nt: TGCGCCAGCAGCTCTTCGAGAAGGAACACTGAAGCTTTCTTT

clone_size: .
d_call: .
v_call: TRBV23-1
cdr3_length: 11
j_call: TRBJ1-1
cdr3_aa: CASSQRTEAFF
cdr3_nt: TGCGCCAGCAGTCAACGGACTGAAGCTTTCTTT

clone_size: .
d_call: .
v_call: TRBV5-1
cdr3_length: 12
j_call: TRBJ2-1
cdr3_aa: CASMQVSDEQFF
cdr3_nt: TGCGCCAGCATGCAGGTTTCGGATGAGCAGTTCTTC

clone_size: .
d_call: TRBD1
v_call: TRBV7-9
cdr3_length: 15
j_call: TRBJ2-7
cdr3_aa: CASSLGTGGSYEQYF
cdr3_nt: TGTGCCAGCAGCTTAGGGACAGGGGGTTCCTACGAGCAGTACTTC

clone_size: .
d_call: TRBD2
v_call: TRBV2
cdr3_length: 16
j_call: TRBJ2-1
cdr3_aa: CASSEVATSGINEQFF
cdr3_nt: TGTGCCAGCAGTGAAGTTGCGACTAGCGGGATCAATGAGCAGTTCTTC

clone_size: .
d_call: .
v_call: TRBV18
cdr3_length: 16
j_call: TRBJ2-5
cdr3_aa: CASSPDTGQARETQYF
cdr3_nt: TGTGCCAGCTCACCTGATACAGGCCAGGCTCGAGAGACCCAGTACTTC

clone_size: .
d_call: .
v_call: TRBV6-1
cdr3_length: 16
j_call: TRBJ2-1
cdr3_aa: CASSDSFGGTYNEQFF
cdr3_nt: TGTGCCAGCAGTGATTCTTTCGGGGGAACCTACAATGAGCAGTTCTTC

clone_size: few
d_call: .
v_call: TRBV19
cdr3_length: 12
j_call: TRBJ1-5
cdr3_aa: CASSQGNQPQHF
cdr3_nt: TGTGCCAGTAGTCAGGGCAATCAGCCCCAGCATTTT

clone_size: once
d_call: .
v_call: TRBV15
cdr3_length: 16
j_call: TRBJ1-2
cdr3_aa: CATSRDLRDTRYGYTF
cdr3_nt: TGTGCCACCAGCAGAGATCTCCGGGACACCCGCTATGGCTACACCTTC

clone_size: .
d_call: TRBD1
v_call: TRBV30
cdr3_length: 11
j_call: TRBJ1-2
cdr3_aa: CAWSQDRIYTF
cdr3_nt: TGTGCCTGGAGTCAGGACAGGATCTACACCTTC

clone_size: .
d_call: .
v_call: TRBV7-2
cdr3_length: 14
j_call: TRBJ2-7
cdr3_aa: CASSLREGAYEQYF
cdr3_nt: TGTGCCAGCAGCTTACGCGAAGGGGCCTACGAGCAGTACTTC

clone_size: .
d_call: .
v_call: TRBV7-9
cdr3_length: 12
j_call: TRBJ2-5
cdr3_aa: CASSLTKETQYF
cdr3_nt: TGTGCCAGCAGCTTAACAAAAGAGACCCAGTACTTC

clone_size: .
d_call: .
v_call: TRBV4-1
cdr3_length: 15
j_call: TRBJ2-7
cdr3_aa: CASSAGRDTIYEQYF
cdr3_nt: TGCGCCAGCAGTGCCGGCCGGGACACAATCTACGAGCAGTACTTC

clone_size: .
d_call: TRBD2
v_call: TRBV28
cdr3_length: 16
j_call: TRBJ2-3
cdr3_aa: CASSHRLAVSTDTQYF
cdr3_nt: TGTGCCAGCAGCCATAGACTAGCGGTTAGCACAGATACGCAGTATTTT

clone_size: .
d_call: TRBD1
v_call: TRBV7-9
cdr3_length: 16
j_call: TRBJ1-4
cdr3_aa: CASSVLGTAINEKLFF
cdr3_nt: TGTGCCAGCAGCGTACTCGGGACAGCGATTAATGAAAAACTGTTTTTT

clone_size: .
d_call: .
v_call: TRBV5-1
cdr3_length: 15
j_call: TRBJ2-3
cdr3_aa: CASSLAGKYTDTQYF
cdr3_nt: TGCGCCAGCAGCTTGGCCGGGAAGTACACAGATACGCAGTATTTT

clone_size: .
d_call: .
v_call: TRBV7-8
cdr3_length: 14
j_call: TRBJ1-5
cdr3_aa: CASSLDSSNQPQHF
cdr3_nt: TGTGCCAGCAGCTTAGACAGCAGCAATCAGCCCCAGCATTTT

clone_size: once
d_call: TRBD1
v_call: TRBV7-9
cdr3_length: 15
j_call: TRBJ1-2
cdr3_aa: CASSLGTGGSYGYTF
cdr3_nt: TGTGCCAGCAGCCTCGGGACAGGGGGGTCCTATGGCTACACCTTC

clone_size: .
d_call: TRBD1
v_call: TRBV28
cdr3_length: 14
j_call: TRBJ2-7
cdr3_aa: CATLAPTGDYEQYF
cdr3_nt: TGTGCCACCCTCGCACCCACAGGGGACTACGAGCAGTACTTC

clone_size: .
d_call: TRBD1
v_call: TRBV18
cdr3_length: 17
j_call: TRBJ1-1
cdr3_aa: CASSPLQITGGRAEAFF
cdr3_nt: TGTGCCAGCTCACCACTCCAAATCACAGGGGGCCGCGCTGAAGCTTTCTTT

clone_size: .
d_call: .
v_call: TRBV11-2
cdr3_length: 13
j_call: TRBJ1-5
cdr3_aa: CASSLAGGQPQHF
cdr3_nt: TGTGCCAGCAGCCTTGCGGGGGGCCAGCCCCAGCATTTT

clone_size: .
d_call: TRBD1
v_call: TRBV6-1
cdr3_length: 13
j_call: TRBJ2-1
cdr3_aa: CASIGARGNEQFF
cdr3_nt: TGTGCCAGCATAGGGGCCAGGGGGAATGAGCAGTTCTTC

clone_size: .
d_call: TRBD1
v_call: TRBV2
cdr3_length: 14
j_call: TRBJ2-7
cdr3_aa: CASKSGTGDHEQYF
cdr3_nt: TGTGCCAGCAAGAGCGGGACAGGGGACCACGAGCAGTACTTC

clone_size: .
d_call: TRBD2
v_call: TRBV6-1
cdr3_length: 16
j_call: TRBJ2-3
cdr3_aa: CASSESGAPSTDTQYF
cdr3_nt: TGTGCCAGCAGTGAAAGCGGGGCACCTAGCACAGATACGCAGTATTTT

clone_size: .
d_call: TRBD2
v_call: TRBV4-1
cdr3_length: 16
j_call: TRBJ2-1
cdr3_aa: CASSQEASGTYNEQFF
cdr3_nt: TGCGCCAGCAGCCAAGAAGCTAGCGGAACCTACAATGAGCAGTTCTTC

clone_size: .
d_call: .
v_call: TRBV30
cdr3_length: 10
j_call: TRBJ2-3
cdr3_aa: CAWGADTQYF
cdr3_nt: TGTGCCTGGGGAGCGGATACGCAGTATTTT

clone_size: .
d_call: TRBD2
v_call: TRBV5-6
cdr3_length: 13
j_call: TRBJ2-4
cdr3_aa: CASSSPGGNIQYF
cdr3_nt: TGTGCCAGCAGCTCTCCGGGGGGAAACATTCAGTACTTC

clone_size: .
d_call: .
v_call: TRBV7-8
cdr3_length: 16
j_call: TRBJ2-2
cdr3_aa: CASSSPDYTNTGELFF
cdr3_nt: TGTGCCAGCAGCTCTCCGGACTATACGAACACCGGGGAGCTGTTTTTT

clone_size: .
d_call: TRBD2
v_call: TRBV27
cdr3_length: 14
j_call: TRBJ2-7
cdr3_aa: CASSRRGLEGEQYF
cdr3_nt: TGTGCCAGCAGTCGACGAGGACTAGAAGGCGAGCAGTACTTC

clone_size: once
d_call: TRBD2
v_call: TRBV9
cdr3_length: 16
j_call: TRBJ2-3
cdr3_aa: CASSVLAGGEADTQYF
cdr3_nt: TGTGCCAGCAGCGTTCTAGCGGGAGGAGAAGCAGATACGCAGTATTTT

clone_size: .
d_call: .
v_call: TRBV9
cdr3_length: 14
j_call: TRBJ2-3
cdr3_aa: CASNSGASTDTQYF
cdr3_nt: TGTGCCAGCAACTCCGGTGCTAGCACAGATACGCAGTATTTT

clone_size: .
d_call: .
v_call: TRBV6-5
cdr3_length: 15
j_call: TRBJ1-1
cdr3_aa: CASIVDGGSNTEAFF
cdr3_nt: TGTGCCAGCATTGTCGACGGGGGTTCGAACACTGAAGCTTTCTTT

clone_size: .
d_call: .
v_call: TRBV14
cdr3_length: 17
j_call: TRBJ2-5
cdr3_aa: CASSQGAGLRFQETQYF
cdr3_nt: TGTGCCAGCAGCCAAGGGGCTGGACTACGCTTCCAAGAGACCCAGTACTTC

clone_size: .
d_call: .
v_call: TRBV10-3
cdr3_length: 12
j_call: TRBJ2-1
cdr3_aa: CAISDAAGQQFF
cdr3_nt: TGTGCCATCAGTGATGCTGCGGGCCAACAGTTCTTC

clone_size: few
d_call: .
v_call: TRBV30
cdr3_length: 12
j_call: TRBJ1-2
cdr3_aa: CAWSVGHYGYTF
cdr3_nt: TGTGCCTGGAGTGTGGGGCACTATGGCTACACCTTC

clone_size: .
d_call: .
v_call: TRBV4-3
cdr3_length: 14
j_call: TRBJ1-1
cdr3_aa: CASSRGGGVAEAFF
cdr3_nt: TGCGCCAGCAGCCGGGGGGGAGGGGTCGCTGAAGCTTTCTTT

clone_size: .
d_call: TRBD1
v_call: TRBV6-5
cdr3_length: 15
j_call: TRBJ1-2
cdr3_aa: CASRPTGANHYGYTF
cdr3_nt: TGTGCCAGCAGGCCCACAGGGGCCAACCACTATGGCTACACCTTC

clone_size: .
d_call: TRBD1
v_call: TRBV4-1
cdr3_length: 14
j_call: TRBJ1-1
cdr3_aa: CASSQVRQGTEAFF
cdr3_nt: TGCGCCAGCAGCCAAGTGCGACAGGGGACTGAAGCTTTCTTT

clone_size: .
d_call: .
v_call: TRBV5-6
cdr3_length: 14
j_call: TRBJ2-7
cdr3_aa: CASTSPLRVGEQYF
cdr3_nt: TGTGCCAGCACCTCCCCCCTCCGGGTAGGTGAGCAGTACTTC

clone_size: .
d_call: .
v_call: TRBV27
cdr3_length: 16
j_call: TRBJ1-1
cdr3_aa: CASTPPRGRANTEAFF
cdr3_nt: TGTGCCAGCACACCGCCCAGGGGAAGAGCGAACACTGAAGCTTTCTTT

clone_size: .
d_call: TRBD1
v_call: TRBV15
cdr3_length: 14
j_call: TRBJ2-7
cdr3_aa: CATAGQGRSYEQYF
cdr3_nt: TGTGCCACCGCAGGACAGGGTCGGTCCTACGAGCAGTACTTC

clone_size: .
d_call: .
v_call: TRBV9
cdr3_length: 13
j_call: TRBJ2-7
cdr3_aa: CASSVGGSYEQYF
cdr3_nt: TGTGCCAGCAGCGTCGGGGGCTCCTACGAGCAGTACTTC

clone_size: .
d_call: .
v_call: TRBV6-1
cdr3_length: 14
j_call: TRBJ2-3
cdr3_aa: CASIYDSLTDTQYF
cdr3_nt: TGTGCCAGCATTTACGACTCCCTCACAGATACGCAGTATTTT

clone_size: .
d_call: .
v_call: TRBV18
cdr3_length: 17
j_call: TRBJ1-3
cdr3_aa: CASSPTSTGTSGNTIYF
cdr3_nt: TGTGCCAGCTCACCAACCTCGACAGGAACCTCTGGAAACACCATATATTTT

clone_size: .
d_call: .
v_call: TRBV13
cdr3_length: 15
j_call: TRBJ2-1
cdr3_aa: CASSSYILSYNEQFF
cdr3_nt: TGTGCCAGCAGCTCGTACATTCTCTCCTACAATGAGCAGTTCTTC

clone_size: .
d_call: TRBD2
v_call: TRBV7-9
cdr3_length: 15
j_call: TRBJ2-7
cdr3_aa: CASSSPQREGYEQYF
cdr3_nt: TGTGCCAGCAGCTCGCCCCAGCGGGAGGGCTACGAGCAGTACTTC

clone_size: .
d_call: TRBD2
v_call: TRBV10-3
cdr3_length: 18
j_call: TRBJ2-4
cdr3_aa: CAISQPGLAGGGKNIQYF
cdr3_nt: TGTGCCATCAGTCAACCGGGACTAGCGGGAGGAGGCAAAAACATTCAGTACTTC

clone_size: .
d_call: TRBD2
v_call: TRBV27
cdr3_length: 17
j_call: TRBJ2-2
cdr3_aa: CASSLSGAGGPTGELFF
cdr3_nt: TGTGCCAGCAGTTTATCAGGGGCGGGAGGGCCGACCGGGGAGCTGTTTTTT